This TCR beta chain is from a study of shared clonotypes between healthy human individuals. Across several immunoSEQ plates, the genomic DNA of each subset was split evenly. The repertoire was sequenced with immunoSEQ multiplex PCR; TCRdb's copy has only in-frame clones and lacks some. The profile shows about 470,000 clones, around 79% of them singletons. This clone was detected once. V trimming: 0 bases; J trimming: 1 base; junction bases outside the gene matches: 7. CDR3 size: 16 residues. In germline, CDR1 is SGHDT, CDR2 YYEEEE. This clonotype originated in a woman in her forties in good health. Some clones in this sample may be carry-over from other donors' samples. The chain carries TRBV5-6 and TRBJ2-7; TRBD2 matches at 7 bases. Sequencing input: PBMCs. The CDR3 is CASSLEGSGLSYEQYF. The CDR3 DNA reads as TGTGCCAGCAGCTTGGAGGGTAGCGGGCTGTCCTACGAGCAGTACTTC.